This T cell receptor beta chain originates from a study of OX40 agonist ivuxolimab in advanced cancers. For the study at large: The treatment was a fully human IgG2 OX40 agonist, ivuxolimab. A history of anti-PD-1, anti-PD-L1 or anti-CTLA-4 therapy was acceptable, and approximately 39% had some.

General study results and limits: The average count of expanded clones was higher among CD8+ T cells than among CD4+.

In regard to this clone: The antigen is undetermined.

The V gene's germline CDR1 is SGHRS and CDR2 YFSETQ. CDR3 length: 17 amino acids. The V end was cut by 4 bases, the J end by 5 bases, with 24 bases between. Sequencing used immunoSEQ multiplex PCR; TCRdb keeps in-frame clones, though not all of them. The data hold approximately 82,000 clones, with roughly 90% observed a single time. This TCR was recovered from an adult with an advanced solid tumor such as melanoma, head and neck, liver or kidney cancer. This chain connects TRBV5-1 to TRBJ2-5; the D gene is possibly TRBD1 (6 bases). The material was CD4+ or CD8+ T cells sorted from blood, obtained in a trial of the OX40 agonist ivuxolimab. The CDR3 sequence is CASSPGRGTGLGETQYF. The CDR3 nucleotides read TGCGCCAGCAGCCCGGGCAGGGGCACGGGATTGGGGGAGACCCAGTACTTC. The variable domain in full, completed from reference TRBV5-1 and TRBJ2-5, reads KAGVTQTPRYLIKTRGQQVTLSCSPISGHRSVSWYQQTPGQGLQFLFEYFSETQRNKGNFPGRFSGRQFSNSRSEMNVSTLELGDSALYLCASSPGRGTGLGETQYFGPGTRLLVL.